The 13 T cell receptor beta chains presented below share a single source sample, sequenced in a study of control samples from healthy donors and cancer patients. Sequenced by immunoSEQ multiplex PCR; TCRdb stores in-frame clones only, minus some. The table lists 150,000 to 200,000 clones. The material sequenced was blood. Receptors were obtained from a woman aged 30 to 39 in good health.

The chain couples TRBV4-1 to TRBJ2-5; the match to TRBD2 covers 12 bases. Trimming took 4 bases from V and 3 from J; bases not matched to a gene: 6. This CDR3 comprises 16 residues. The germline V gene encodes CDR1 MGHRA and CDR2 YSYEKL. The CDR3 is CASSRSGLAGKETQYF. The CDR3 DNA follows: TGCGCCAGCAGCCGAAGCGGACTAGCGGGGAAAGAGACCCAGTACTTC.

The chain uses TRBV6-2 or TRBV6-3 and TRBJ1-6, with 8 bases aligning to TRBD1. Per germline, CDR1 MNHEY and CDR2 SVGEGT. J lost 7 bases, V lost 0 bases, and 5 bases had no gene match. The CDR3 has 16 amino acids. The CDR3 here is CASSYSGTGGNSPLHF. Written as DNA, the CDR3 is TGTGCCAGCAGTTACTCGGGGACAGGTGGGAATTCACCCCTCCACTTT.

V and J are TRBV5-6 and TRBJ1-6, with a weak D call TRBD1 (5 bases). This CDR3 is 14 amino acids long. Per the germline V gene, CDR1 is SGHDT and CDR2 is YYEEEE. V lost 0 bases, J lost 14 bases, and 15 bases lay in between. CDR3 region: CASSLAEGRISLHF. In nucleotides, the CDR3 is TGTGCCAGCAGCTTGGCCGAGGGGCGCATATCCCTCCACTTT. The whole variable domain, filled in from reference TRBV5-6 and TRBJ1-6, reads DAGVTQSPTHLIKTRGQQVTLRCSPKSGHDTVSWYQQALGQGPQFIFQYYEEEERQRGNFPDRFSGHQFPNYSSELNVNALLLGDSALYLCASSLAEGRISLHFGNGTRLTVT.

CDR3 bases: TGTGCCAGCAGCTTGGCGTGGGCTAAGGGGACCTTTGGAAACACCATATATTTT. This gives the protein CASSLAWAKGTFGNTIYF. The V and J genes are TRBV5-5 and TRBJ1-3; possibly TRBD1 for D (5 bases). The V gene lost 0 bases and the J gene lost 3 bases, with 19 bases spanning the gap. The CDR3 contains 18 residues. Germline CDR1 SGHKS, CDR2 YYEKEE (reference sequence). The full variable domain, with the rest looked up from reference TRBV5-5 and TRBJ1-3, is DAGVTQSPTHLIKTRGQQVTLRCSPISGHKSVSWYQQVLGQGPQFIFQYYEKEERGRGNFPDRFSARQFPNYSSELNVNALLLGDSALYLCASSLAWAKGTFGNTIYFGEGSWLTVV.

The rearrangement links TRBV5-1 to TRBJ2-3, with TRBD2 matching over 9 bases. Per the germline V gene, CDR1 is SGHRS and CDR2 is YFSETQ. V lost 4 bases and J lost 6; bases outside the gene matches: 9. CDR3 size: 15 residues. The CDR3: CASSPPGGGADTQYF. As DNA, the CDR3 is TGCGCCAGCAGCCCCCCAGGCGGGGGGGCTGATACGCAGTATTTT.

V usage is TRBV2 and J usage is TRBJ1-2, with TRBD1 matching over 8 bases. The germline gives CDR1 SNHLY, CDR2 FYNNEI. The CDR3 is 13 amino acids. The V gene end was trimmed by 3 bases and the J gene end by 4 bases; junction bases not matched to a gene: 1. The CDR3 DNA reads TGTGCCAGCAGTGAGGGACAGGTCTATGGCTACACCTTC. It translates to CASSEGQVYGYTF.

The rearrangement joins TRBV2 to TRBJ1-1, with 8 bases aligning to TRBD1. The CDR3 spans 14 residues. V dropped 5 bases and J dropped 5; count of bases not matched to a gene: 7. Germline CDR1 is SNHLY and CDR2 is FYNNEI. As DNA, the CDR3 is TGTGCCAGCAGTAGGACAGGGAGAAGGACTGAAGCTTTCTTT. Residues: CASSRTGRRTEAFF.

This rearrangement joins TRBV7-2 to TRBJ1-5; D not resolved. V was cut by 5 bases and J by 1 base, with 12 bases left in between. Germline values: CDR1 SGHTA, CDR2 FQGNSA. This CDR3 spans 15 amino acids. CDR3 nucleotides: TGTGCCAGCAGCCCCGAGGCGGGGAGCAATCAGCCCCAGCATTTT. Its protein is CASSPEAGSNQPQHF.

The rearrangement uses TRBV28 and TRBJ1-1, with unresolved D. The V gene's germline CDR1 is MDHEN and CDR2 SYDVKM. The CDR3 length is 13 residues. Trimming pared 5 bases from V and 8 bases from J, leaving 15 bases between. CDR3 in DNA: TGTGCCAGCAGTCCACAGACGAGAGCAGAAGCTTTCTTT. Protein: CASSPQTRAEAFF.

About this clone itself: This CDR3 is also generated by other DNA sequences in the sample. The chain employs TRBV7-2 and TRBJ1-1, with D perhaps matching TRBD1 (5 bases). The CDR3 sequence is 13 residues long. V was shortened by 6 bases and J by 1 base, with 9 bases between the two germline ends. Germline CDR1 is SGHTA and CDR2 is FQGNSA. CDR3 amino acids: CASSSGGNTEAFF. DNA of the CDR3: TGTGCCAGCAGTAGCGGGGGGAACACTGAAGCTTTCTTT.

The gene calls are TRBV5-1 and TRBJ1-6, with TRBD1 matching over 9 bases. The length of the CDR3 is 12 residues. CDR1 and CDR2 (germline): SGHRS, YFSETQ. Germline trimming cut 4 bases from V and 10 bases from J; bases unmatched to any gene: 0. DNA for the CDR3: TGCGCCAGCAGCGGGACAGGGTCACCCCTCCACTTT. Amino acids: CASSGTGSPLHF.

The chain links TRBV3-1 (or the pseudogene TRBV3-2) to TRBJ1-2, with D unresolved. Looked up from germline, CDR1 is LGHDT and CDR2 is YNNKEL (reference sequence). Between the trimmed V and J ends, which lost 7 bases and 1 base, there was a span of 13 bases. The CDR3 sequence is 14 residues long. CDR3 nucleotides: TGTGCCAGCACGACGTGGGCCAGTAACTATGGCTACACCTTC. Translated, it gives CASTTWASNYGYTF.

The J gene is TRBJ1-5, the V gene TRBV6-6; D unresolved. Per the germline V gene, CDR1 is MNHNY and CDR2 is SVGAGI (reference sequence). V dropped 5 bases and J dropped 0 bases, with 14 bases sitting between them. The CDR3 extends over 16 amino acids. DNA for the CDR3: TGTGCCAGCAGTCTCCCATCACAGTATAGCAATCAGCCCCAGCATTTT. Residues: CASSLPSQYSNQPQHF.